The 9 T cell receptor beta chains below all came from one sample that was sequenced in a study of blood T cell repertoires in COVID-19. Data came from immunoSEQ multiplex PCR; TCRdb stores just in-frame clones and leaves some out. Of under 150,000 clones in the sample, approximately 87% were seen once. The sample was PBMCs or T cells enriched from blood (not recorded which). The source is a man in his fifties in a cohort exposed to, infected with or recovered from COVID-19 (not recorded which).

J is TRBJ2-5 and V is TRBV5-4; weak D call: TRBD1 (5 bases). This CDR3 is built from 14 residues. The germline gives CDR1 SGHNT, CDR2 YYREEE (reference sequence). V was cut by 0 bases and J by 5 bases, with 11 bases left in between. CDR3 sequence (DNA): TGTGCCAGCAGCTTGGCTAGGGGTGGGGAGACCCAGTACTTC. It yields the protein CASSLARGGETQYF.

This chain connects TRBV19 to TRBJ2-5; D not certain. V was trimmed by 6 bases and J by 4 bases, leaving 12 bases between them. In germline, CDR1 is LNHDA, CDR2 SQIVND (reference sequence). The CDR3 sequence is 13 residues long. CDR3 nucleotide sequence: TGTGCCAGTAGCGCTACTATAGGAGAGACCCAGTACTTC. Protein: CASSATIGETQYF. Supplemented by reference TRBV19 and TRBJ2-5, the full variable domain reads DGGITQSPKYLFRKEGQNVTLSCEQNLNHDAMYWYRQDPGQGLRLIYYSQIVNDFQKGDIAEGYSVSREKKESFPLTVTSAQKNPTAFYLCASSATIGETQYFGPGTRLLVL.

This clone was observed once. V gene TRBV27 combines with J gene TRBJ2-1; 8 bases are a match to TRBD2. The germline gives CDR1 MNHEY, CDR2 SMNVEV (reference sequence). This CDR3 has 14 amino acids. The J segment lost 6 bases and the V segment lost 3 bases, leaving 4 bases of the junction unmatched. The CDR3: CASSLDSGVNEQFF. Written as DNA, the CDR3 is TGTGCCAGCAGTTTGGATAGCGGGGTCAATGAGCAGTTCTTC.

The rearrangement links TRBV12-3 or TRBV12-4 to TRBJ1-2; D unresolved. V was trimmed by 6 bases and J by 4 bases, leaving 9 bases between them. This CDR3 has 12 amino acids. CDR3 amino acids: CASSLDTYGYTF. In DNA, the CDR3 is TGTGCCAGCAGCCTCGACACCTATGGCTACACCTTC.

The chain joins TRBV7-8 to TRBJ1-1, with 8 bases fitting TRBD1. The germline CDR1 and CDR2 sequences are SGHVS and FQNEAQ. The CDR3 extends over 14 amino acids. V lost 3 bases and J lost 0; bases outside the gene matches: 0. DNA of the CDR3: TGTGCCAGCAGCTTGACAGGGGTGAACACTGAAGCTTTCTTT. Amino acid sequence: CASSLTGVNTEAFF. Full variable domain (missing parts from reference TRBV7-8 and TRBJ1-1): GAGVSQSPRYKVAKRGQDVALRCDPISGHVSLFWYQQALGQGPEFLTYFQNEAQLDKSGLPSDRFFAERPEGSVSTLKIQRTQQEDSAVYLCASSLTGVNTEAFFGQGTRLTVV.

V and J are TRBV14 and TRBJ1-2, with TRBD1 matching over 7 bases. The CDR3 covers 15 residues. J gave up 2 bases and V 2 bases, and 5 bases lay outside the gene matches. Germline V gives CDR1 SGHDN, CDR2 FVKESK. The CDR3 bases are TGTGCCAGCAGCCAATGGACAGGAAGCAACTATGGCTACACCTTC. It is translated as CASSQWTGSNYGYTF. The variable domain in full, with the rest retrieved from reference TRBV14 and TRBJ1-2, is EAGVTQFPSHSVIEKGQTVTLRCDPISGHDNLYWYRRVMGKEIKFLLHFVKESKQDESGMPNNRFLAERTGGTYSTLKVQPAELEDSGVYFCASSQWTGSNYGYTFGSGTRLTVV.

The chain recombines TRBV6-5 with TRBJ1-3; perhaps TRBD1 as D (6 bases). The CDR3 contains 15 residues. Trimming took 2 bases from V and 0 from J, leaving 8 bases between them. In germline, CDR1 is MNHEY, CDR2 SVGAGI. Here the CDR3 DNA reads TGTGCCAGCAGTTACGACAGGCGCTCTGGAAACACCATATATTTT. Its protein is CASSYDRRSGNTIYF.

The CDR3 loop reads CASSPRTGLNTEAFF. The DNA for the CDR3 is TGTGCCAGTAGTCCCCGGACAGGTTTGAACACTGAAGCTTTCTTT. The rearrangement uses TRBV19 and TRBJ1-1, with 7 bases fitting TRBD1. The trim removed 5 bases at V and 0 bases at J, leaving 6 bases unmatched. This CDR3 has 15 amino acids. The germline gives CDR1 LNHDA, CDR2 SQIVND (reference sequence).

With regard to this clone: Since no conserved phenylalanine or tryptophan closes the CDR3, a read error is the likely cause. The DNA is omitted, as the CDR3 cannot be located on it reliably, and the CDR3 follows TCRdb's listing. This rearrangement joins TRBV5-6 to TRBJ1-2. The germline V gene has CDR1 SGHDT and CDR2 YYEEEE. The CDR3 sequence runs 11 residues, both termini included. CDR3 in amino acids: CASTIYVPLGL.